This entry is about one TCR beta chain. The sample belongs to a study of blood T cell repertoires in COVID-19. Study background: Acute and convalescent COVID-19 specimens originated in the United States, Italy and Spain. The cDNA or gDNA used as material had been derived from T cells, B-cell-depleted T cells, or PBMCs.

Between the trimmed V and J ends, which lost 2 bases and 2 bases, there was a span of 6 bases. CDR1 is MNHEY and CDR2 is SVGAGI in the germline V gene. CDR3 size: 13 residues. Authors' analysis steps: Using reference gene primer amplification, nucleated cell counts were estimated. Measured with immunoSEQ multiplex PCR; TCRdb has only the in-frame clones, and not every one. V and J calls and clone size follow that table, whereas D and trimming were derived from the DNA. The table records approximately 240,000 clones, about 90% of them present only once. The V gene is TRBV6-5, the J gene TRBJ1-1; tentatively, D is TRBD1 (5 bases). The receptor's source is a woman aged 25 to 39 who had recovered from COVID-19. Sequencing input: peripheral blood. DNA of the CDR3: TGTGCCAGCAGTTACCAGGGAAACACTGAAGCTTTCTTT. It yields the protein CASSYQGNTEAFF.